This TCR beta chain derives from a study of blood T cell repertoires in COVID-19. About the research overall: COVID-19 samples collected from the United States, Italy and Spain covered acute and convalescent phases. PBMCs, B-cell-depleted T cells, or T cells provided the cDNA or gDNA that made up the material.

The ends were cut back, 2 bases at V and 2 bases at J, with 7 bases in the middle. The germline CDR1 and CDR2 sequences are SGDLS and YYNGEE. CDR3 length: 14 amino acids. In the authors' workflow: Amplified reference gene primers provided the basis for estimating nucleated cell counts. Profiling relied on immunoSEQ multiplex PCR, and the TCRdb table lists in-frame clones only, not all of them. That table furnishes V, J and clone size, whereas the DNA furnished D and trimming. The table shows 300,000 to 400,000 clones, with roughly 84% occurring only once. This chain joins TRBV9 and TRBJ1-4; maybe TRBD1 (6 bases). The TCR sequence derives from a man in his fifties or sixties with active or convalescent COVID-19. Material for sequencing was peripheral blood. CDR3 loop: CASSVTGTNEKLFF. Written as DNA, the CDR3 is TGTGCCAGCAGCGTCACAGGGACTAATGAAAAACTGTTTTTT.